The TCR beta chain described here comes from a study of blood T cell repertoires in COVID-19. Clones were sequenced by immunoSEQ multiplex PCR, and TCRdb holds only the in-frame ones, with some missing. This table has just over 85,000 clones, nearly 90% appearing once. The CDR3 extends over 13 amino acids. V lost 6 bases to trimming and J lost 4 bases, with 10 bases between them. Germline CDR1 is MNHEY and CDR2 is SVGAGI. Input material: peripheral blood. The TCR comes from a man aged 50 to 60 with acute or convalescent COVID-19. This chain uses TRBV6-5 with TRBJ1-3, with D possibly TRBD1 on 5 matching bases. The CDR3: CASRGGRGNTIYF. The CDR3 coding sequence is TGTGCCAGCAGGGGGGGAAGAGGAAACACCATATATTTT.